This T cell receptor (beta chain) was documented in a study of T cell responses to AZD1222 COVID-19 vaccine. V shed 3 bases and J shed 3 bases, with 13 bases lying between them. The CDR3 is 15 amino acids. In germline, CDR1 is KGHSH, CDR2 LQKENI. A remark on this clone: Its antigen is not identified.

Whole-study results and caveats: Rises in breadth and depth of Spike-specific TCRs came after two AZD1222 doses. The donor cohort was predominantly white British with a female majority, and clonal diversity may have been underestimated.

Profiled with immunoSEQ multiplex PCR; TCRdb holds only in-frame clones, not every one. The data show 89,000 or so clones, with 65% to 90% seen just once and roughly 7.9% held by the top ten. This clonotype was sampled from an adult in good health. This rearrangement joins TRBV18 to TRBJ2-3; D not resolved. The material was peripheral blood, obtained on day 0 of AZD1222 vaccination. CDR3 in DNA: TGTGCCAGCTCACCGGCGATCGGTGGGACAGATACGCAGTATTTT. Translating it yields CASSPAIGGTDTQYF. Based on the CDR3 plus reference TRBV18 and TRBJ2-3, the full variable domain is NAGVMQNPRHLVRRRGQEARLRCSPMKGHSHVYWYRQLPEEGLKFMVYLQKENIIDESGMPKERFSAEFPKEGPSILRIQQVVRGDSAAYFCASSPAIGGTDTQYFGPGTRLTVL.